The sequence of this T cell receptor (beta chain) was determined in a study of blood T cell repertoires in COVID-19. Study background: Specimens from acute and convalescent COVID-19 originated in the United States, Italy and Spain.

Germline-derived CDR1 and CDR2 are GTSNPN and SVGIG (reference sequence). This CDR3 spans 15 amino acids. Losses at the gene ends were 1 base for V and 4 bases for J; bases not matched to a gene: 3. The data were produced by immunoSEQ multiplex PCR, yet TCRdb's version contains in-frame clones alone and is incomplete. The data contain about 99,000 clones, around 83% of them singletons. J is TRBJ2-1 and V is TRBV30; TRBD2 aligns across 11 bases. This TCR derives from a woman in her sixties or seventies in a cohort sampled during active or convalescent COVID-19. Sequenced material: peripheral blood. For the CDR3, the DNA is TGTGCCTGGAGTGGGGGACTAGCGGTGTACAATGAGCAGTTCTTC. It translates to CAWSGGLAVYNEQFF.